A selection of T cell receptor beta chains follows, all from one sample in a study of blood T cell repertoires in COVID-19. Only in-frame clones appear in the TCRdb table, and some are missing; sequencing was by immunoSEQ multiplex PCR. The table has about 180,000 clones, approximately 87% seen once. The sample consisted of peripheral blood. These receptor sequences come from a man aged 70 or older with active or convalescent COVID-19. The CDR3 runs from the conserved cysteine through the conserved F or W. The D gene is left open where the match is weak. The size entry is marked missing in some rows and otherwise reads once, few, many or a size class.

D gene,V gene,J gene,clone size,CDR3 DNA,CDR3 protein
NA,TRBV18,TRBJ1-5,NA,TGTGCCAGCTCACCAGGGATGCAGGGTCAGCCCCAGCATTTT,CASSPGMQGQPQHF
NA,TRBV5-1,TRBJ2-2,NA,TGCGCCAGCAGCTATACAGGGAACACCGGGGAGCTGTTTTTT,CASSYTGNTGELFF
NA,TRBV15,TRBJ1-1,once,TGTGCCACCAGCAGAACACTGAAAGGCGGCACTGAAGCTTTCTTT,CATSRTLKGGTEAFF
TRBD1,TRBV18,TRBJ2-5,NA,TGTGCCAGCTCGCCTACCGCCAACGGCCCAGGGGGAGAGACCCAGTACTTC,CASSPTANGPGGETQYF
TRBD2,TRBV19,TRBJ2-1,once,TGTGCCAGTAATTGGCTAGCGGGAGGATACAATGAGCAGTTCTTC,CASNWLAGGYNEQFF
TRBD1,TRBV7-8,TRBJ2-7,NA,TGTGCCAGCAGCCCGGGACAGGGGGGGATCGAGCAGTACTTC,CASSPGQGGIEQYF
TRBD1,TRBV7-2,TRBJ1-3,NA,TGTGCCAGCAGCTTGGAGAGCCAGGGGGCATTTGGAAACACCATATATTTT,CASSLESQGAFGNTIYF
TRBD1,TRBV28,TRBJ2-7,NA,TGTGCCAGCAGTTCATCCGACAGGGGTGGCTACGAGCAGTACTTC,CASSSSDRGGYEQYF
TRBD1,TRBV18,TRBJ2-1,NA,TGTGCCAGCTCAGCGGACAGGGTTAGGGATGAGCAGTTCTTC,CASSADRVRDEQFF
TRBD1,TRBV2,TRBJ1-1,once,TGTGCCAATGGCCGGGGACAGGGCACTGAAGCTTTCTTT,CANGRGQGTEAFF
TRBD1,TRBV19,TRBJ1-2,NA,TGTGCCAGTAGTACGCTCCGGACAGGTGACTATGGCTACACCTTC,CASSTLRTGDYGYTF
TRBD1,TRBV5-1,TRBJ1-4,NA,TGCGCCAGCAGAGTGGGACAGGCTAATGAAAAACTGTTTTTT,CASRVGQANEKLFF
NA,TRBV29-1,TRBJ2-3,NA,TGCAGCGTTGAAAGTGCAGGGCGAACAGATACGCAGTATTTT,CSVESAGRTDTQYF
TRBD2,TRBV7-2,TRBJ2-1,NA,TGTGCCAGCATCAGACTAGCGGGGCACTCCTACAATGAGCAGTTCTTC,CASIRLAGHSYNEQFF
TRBD1,TRBV6-5,TRBJ1-6,NA,TGTGCCAGCAGTTACACGGACAGGGGGTATGATTCACCCCTCCACTTT,CASSYTDRGYDSPLHF
TRBD1,TRBV6-1,TRBJ1-1,NA,TGTGCCAGCAGTGATCAGACAGGGGGCGAGACTGAAGCTTTCTTT,CASSDQTGGETEAFF
TRBD1,TRBV10-3,TRBJ2-5,NA,TGTGCCATCAGTGAGTCAGGACAGGGAGTAGAGACCCAGTACTTC,CAISESGQGVETQYF
TRBD1,TRBV5-5,TRBJ1-3,once,TGTGCCAGCAGCAAGGGACAGGGCTACACCATATATTTT,CASSKGQGYTIYF
NA,TRBV5-1,TRBJ1-4,NA,TGCGCCAGCAGCTTTACGGGGGGCAATAATGAAAAACTGTTTTTT,CASSFTGGNNEKLFF
TRBD1,TRBV27,TRBJ2-7,NA,TGTGCCAGCACCCCGGACAGGTTACTCTACGAGCAGTACTTC,CASTPDRLLYEQYF
TRBD1,TRBV3-1/TRBV3-2,TRBJ2-5,NA,TGTGCCAGCAGTCGGGCGGACAGGGGCGGAGAGACCCAGTACTTC,CASSRADRGGETQYF
NA,TRBV7-9,TRBJ2-7,few,TGTGCCAGCAGCTTAGTCCCGGAGGGCGAGCAGTACTTC,CASSLVPEGEQYF
NA,TRBV19,TRBJ2-7,NA,TGTGCCAGTAGGATGGGAGGCGGAGCTTTTTCCTACGAGCAGTACTTC,CASRMGGGAFSYEQYF
TRBD2,TRBV6-1,TRBJ2-3,NA,TGTGCCAGCAGTGTACGGACTAGCGGGACTAGCACAGATACGCAGTATTTT,CASSVRTSGTSTDTQYF
NA,TRBV20-1,TRBJ2-7,NA,TGCAGTGCTTTGGCCACCTACGAGCAGTACTTC,CSALATYEQYF
NA,TRBV5-1,TRBJ1-3,few,TGCGCCAGCAGCTTGCGCGGGGTTCCTGGAAACACCATATATTTT,CASSLRGVPGNTIYF
TRBD1,TRBV3-1/TRBV3-2,TRBJ2-7,few,TGTGCCAGCAGCCAAGCTGGGACAGGGCGCTCCTACGAGCAGTACTTC,CASSQAGTGRSYEQYF
NA,TRBV5-6,TRBJ1-1,NA,TGTGCCAGCAGCCTAGGCTGGAACACTGAAGCTTTCTTT,CASSLGWNTEAFF
TRBD2,TRBV7-6,TRBJ2-4,NA,TGTGCCAGCAGCTTAGAGGGGAGGGGAAACATTCAGTACTTC,CASSLEGRGNIQYF
TRBD1,TRBV7-9,TRBJ1-2,NA,TGTGCCAGCAGCTTAGACAGGGGATCGAATGGCTACACCTTC,CASSLDRGSNGYTF
NA,TRBV12-3/TRBV12-4,TRBJ2-7,NA,TGTGCCAGCAGTTCTATGCCTAGTGGGGAGCAGTACTTC,CASSSMPSGEQYF
NA,TRBV5-6,TRBJ1-1,NA,TGTGCCAGCAGCGCGAGACCGTTCGGGGAGACTGAAGCTTTCTTT,CASSARPFGETEAFF
NA,TRBV7-2,TRBJ1-5,NA,TGTGCCAGCAGTCGGGACTATCAGCCCCAGCATTTT,CASSRDYQPQHF
NA,TRBV19,TRBJ2-5,NA,TGTGCCAGTAGCCCTGGGCAGGGAATCCAAGAGACCCAGTACTTC,CASSPGQGIQETQYF
TRBD2,TRBV9,TRBJ2-2,NA,TGTGCCAGCAGCGTAGTTTTCGGGTCTAGCGGAAACACCGGGGAGCTGTTTTTT,CASSVVFGSSGNTGELFF
NA,TRBV12-5,TRBJ1-1,NA,TGTGCTAGTGGTTTGCCCAGGGGAAGGGCTTTCTTT,CASGLPRGRAFF
NA,TRBV29-1,TRBJ2-7,NA,TGCAGCGTTCAGGACTACGAGCAGTACTTC,CSVQDYEQYF
TRBD2,TRBV29-1,TRBJ2-1,NA,TGCAGCGCCGCGACTAGCGGGGCCTACAATGAGCAGTTCTTC,CSAATSGAYNEQFF
TRBD2,TRBV10-3,TRBJ2-1,NA,TGTGCCGGCAGCGGGGGGGCCCTCAATGAGCAGTTCTTC,CAGSGGALNEQFF
NA,TRBV5-1,TRBJ2-2,NA,TGCGCCAGCAGCCCTGGCCTCGGCAAGAGGGGGGAGCTGTTTTTT,CASSPGLGKRGELFF
NA,TRBV30,TRBJ1-4,NA,TGTGCCTGGAGAACACAGGGCGGTGAAAAACTGTTTTTT,CAWRTQGGEKLFF
NA,TRBV10-1,TRBJ2-3,NA,TGCGCCAGCAGTGAGGGGGCTGTAGATACGCAGTATTTT,CASSEGAVDTQYF
NA,TRBV4-3,TRBJ1-4,once,TGCGCCAGCAGCCAAGATCCCACAGGCTTTAATGAAAAACTGTTTTTT,CASSQDPTGFNEKLFF
NA,TRBV5-1,TRBJ2-7,few,TGCGCCAGCAGCTTGGTCGCGTCGGGGGAGCAGTACTTC,CASSLVASGEQYF
TRBD1,TRBV6-5,TRBJ1-1,NA,TGTGCCAGCAGTTATTATCTACAGGGGGGAGTCCCTGAAGCTTTCTTT,CASSYYLQGGVPEAFF
NA,TRBV18,TRBJ1-1,once,TGTGCCAGCTCACCAATAATTGAAAGTAGGGGAAAGAACACTGAAGCTTTCTTT,CASSPIIESRGKNTEAFF
TRBD2,TRBV28,TRBJ2-1,NA,TGTGCCAGCAGTTCTCAGACTAGCGGGTTTAGCTATGAGCAGTTCTTC,CASSSQTSGFSYEQFF
NA,TRBV7-9,TRBJ1-1,NA,TGTGCCAGCAGCCCAAACAGGGAATTCACTGAAGCTTTCTTT,CASSPNREFTEAFF
NA,TRBV7-2,TRBJ1-2,NA,TGTGCCGGGGGCGGGGGGACACAACATGGCTACACCTTC,CAGGGGTQHGYTF
NA,TRBV2,TRBJ2-2,NA,TGTGCCAGCAGTTTTCAGGGAACCGGGGAGCTGTTTTTT,CASSFQGTGELFF
TRBD1,TRBV5-5,TRBJ1-1,NA,TGTGCCAGCAGCCGGGGGCGACAGGGGCACACTGAAGCTTTCTTT,CASSRGRQGHTEAFF
NA,TRBV6-1,TRBJ2-3,NA,TGTGCCAGCAGTGAGGGGGGATTAAGAGATACGCAGTATTTT,CASSEGGLRDTQYF